This T cell receptor beta chain was documented in a study of CD8 T cells in ankylosing spondylitis. Findings and limits, study-wide: Within ankylosing spondylitis blood, a TCR beta motif made up of eight or nine highly homologous variants appeared to be characteristic.

TCRdb re-analysed the 5' RACE reads in MiXCR, keeping a single row per CDR3 protein. This sample has 100,000 to 150,000 distinct CDR3 sequences; over 10% occur once, and the top ten carry less than 5%. The CDR3 has 15 amino acids. Trimming took 5 bases from V and 0 from J, leaving 15 bases between them. The germline V gene encodes CDR1 SGHRS and CDR2 YFSETQ. This clonotype was counted ten times or more. Its antigen is unidentified. The receptor's source is a female donor with ankylosing spondylitis or in good health (not recorded which). The genes are TRBV5-1 and TRBJ2-7; D might be TRBD1 (5 bases). The specimen sequenced was blood, either unsorted or a sorted T cell fraction (not recorded which). The CDR3 DNA follows: TGCGCCAGCAGACTACTACAGGTCCCCTCCTACGAGCAGTACTTC. This translates into CASRLLQVPSYEQYF.